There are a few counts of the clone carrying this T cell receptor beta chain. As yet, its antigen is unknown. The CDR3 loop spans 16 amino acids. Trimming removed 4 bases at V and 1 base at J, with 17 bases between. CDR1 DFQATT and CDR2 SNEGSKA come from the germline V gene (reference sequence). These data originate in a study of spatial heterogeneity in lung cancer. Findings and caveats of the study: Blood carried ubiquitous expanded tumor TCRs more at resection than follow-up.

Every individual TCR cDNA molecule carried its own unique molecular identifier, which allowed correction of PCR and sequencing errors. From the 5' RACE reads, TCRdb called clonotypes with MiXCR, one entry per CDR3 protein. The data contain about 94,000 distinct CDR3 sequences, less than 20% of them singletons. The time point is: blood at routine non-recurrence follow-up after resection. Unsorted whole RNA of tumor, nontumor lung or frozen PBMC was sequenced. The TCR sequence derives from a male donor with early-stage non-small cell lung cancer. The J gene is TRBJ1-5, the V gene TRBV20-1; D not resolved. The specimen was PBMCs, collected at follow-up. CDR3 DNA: TGCAGTGCTATTCCCGGGTCCCTGCGGAGCAATCAGCCCCAGCATTTT. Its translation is CSAIPGSLRSNQPQHF.